The next 2 T cell receptor beta chains were all read from a single sample in a study of T cell repertoires and HLA-DP antigens. Clones were read by immunoSEQ multiplex PCR, and TCRdb kept only the in-frame ones, dropping some. The repertoire includes about 120,000 clones, more than 85% of them detected once, and about 0.25% sits in the top ten. For these TCRs, the target antigens are not known. The sequenced sample was CD4+ T cells from PBMCs. These receptors all come from a woman in her late teens or twenties in good health and CMV-seronegative.

The chain couples TRBV11-3 to TRBJ2-5; D is ambiguous. V lost 5 bases and J lost 2, with 12 bases in between. The CDR3 is 14 amino acids. Germline-derived CDR1 and CDR2 are SGHNT and YENEEA. The CDR3 DNA is TGTGCCAGCAGCAGGGATTATAAACAAGAGACCCAGTACTTC. Residues: CASSRDYKQETQYF.

The V call is TRBV7-9, the J call TRBJ1-1; maybe TRBD1 (6 bases). Trimming cost V 7 bases and J 1 base, with 13 bases left between them. Looked up from germline, CDR1 is SEHNR and CDR2 is FQNEAQ (reference sequence). The CDR3 sequence is 14 residues long. DNA for the CDR3: TGTGCCAGCACCCTAGGGGGGTCGAACACTGAAGCTTTCTTT. Its protein product is CASTLGGSNTEAFF.